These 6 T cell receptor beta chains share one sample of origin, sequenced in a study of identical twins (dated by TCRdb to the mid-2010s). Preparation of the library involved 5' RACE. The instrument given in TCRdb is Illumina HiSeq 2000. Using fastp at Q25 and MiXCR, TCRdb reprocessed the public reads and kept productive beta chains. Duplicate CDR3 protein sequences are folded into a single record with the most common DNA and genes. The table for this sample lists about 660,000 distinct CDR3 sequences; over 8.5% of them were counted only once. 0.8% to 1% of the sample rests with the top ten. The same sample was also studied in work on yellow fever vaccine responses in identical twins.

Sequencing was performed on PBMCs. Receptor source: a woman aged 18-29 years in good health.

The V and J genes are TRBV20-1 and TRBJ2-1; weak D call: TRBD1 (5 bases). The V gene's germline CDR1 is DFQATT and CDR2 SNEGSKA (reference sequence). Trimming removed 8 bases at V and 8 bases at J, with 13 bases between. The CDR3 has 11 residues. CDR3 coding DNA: TGCAGTCCACGGTTCAGGGATGAGCAGTTCTTC. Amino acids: CSPRFRDEQFF.

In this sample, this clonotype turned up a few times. The CDR3 DNA follows: TGTGCCACCAGTGGGAAAGGACTAGCCCACTTCTTC. Protein: CATSGKGLAHFF. The chain is built from TRBV24-1 and TRBJ2-1, with 8 bases fitting TRBD2. This CDR3 has 12 residues. V gave up 5 bases and J gave up 16 bases; unmatched junction bases: 9. The germline CDR1 and CDR2 sequences are KGHDR and SFDVKD.

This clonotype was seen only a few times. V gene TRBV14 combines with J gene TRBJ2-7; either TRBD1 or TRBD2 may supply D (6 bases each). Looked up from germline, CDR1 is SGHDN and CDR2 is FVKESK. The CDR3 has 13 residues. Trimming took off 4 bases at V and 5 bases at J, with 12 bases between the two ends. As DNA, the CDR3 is TGTGCCAGCAGCCTGGCAGGGGAGGACGAGCAGTACTTC. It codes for CASSLAGEDEQYF.

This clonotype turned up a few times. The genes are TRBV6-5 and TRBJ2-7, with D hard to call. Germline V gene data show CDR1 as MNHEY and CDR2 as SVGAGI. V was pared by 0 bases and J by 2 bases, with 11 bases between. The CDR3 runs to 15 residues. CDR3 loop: CASSYSALNAYEQYF. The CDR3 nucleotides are TGTGCCAGCAGTTACTCAGCCCTAAACGCCTACGAGCAGTACTTC.

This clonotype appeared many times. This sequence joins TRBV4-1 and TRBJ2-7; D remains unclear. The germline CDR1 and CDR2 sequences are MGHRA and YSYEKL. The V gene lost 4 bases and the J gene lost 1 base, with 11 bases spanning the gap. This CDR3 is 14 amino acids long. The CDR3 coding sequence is TGCGCCAGCAGCCCCGGTAGCCTTTCCTACGAGCAGTACTTC. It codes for CASSPGSLSYEQYF.

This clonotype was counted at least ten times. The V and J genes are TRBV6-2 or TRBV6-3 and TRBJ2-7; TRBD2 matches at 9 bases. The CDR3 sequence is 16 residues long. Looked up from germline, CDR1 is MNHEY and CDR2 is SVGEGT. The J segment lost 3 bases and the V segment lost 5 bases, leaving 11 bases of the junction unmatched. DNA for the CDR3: TGTGCCAGCAGTCCAGCCAGACTAGCGGCGAGCTACGAGCAGTACTTC. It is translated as CASSPARLAASYEQYF.